This note documents a single TCR beta chain sequence. This sample was included in a study of blood T cell repertoires in COVID-19. Across the study: The United States, Italy and Spain provided the acute and convalescent COVID-19 samples.

Clones were read by immunoSEQ multiplex PCR, and TCRdb kept only the in-frame ones, dropping some. The table includes 120,000 to 150,000 clones, over 75% detected once. Sequenced input: peripheral blood. This TCR derives from a man aged 45-60 years with acute or convalescent COVID-19.

DNA for the CDR3: TGTGCCAGCAGTTTAGACAGGGTTGCCTATGGCTACACCTTC. Encoded protein: CASSLDRVAYGYTF. The chain has TRBV28 and TRBJ1-2; the match to TRBD1 covers 7 bases. V gave up 2 bases and J gave up 4 bases; unmatched junction bases: 4. CDR1 and CDR2 from the germline V gene are MDHEN and SYDVKM. The CDR3 totals 14 residues.